This TCR beta chain came from a study of blood T cell repertoires in COVID-19. As for the study in general: Some COVID-19 samples were acute and others convalescent; all came from the United States, Italy and Spain.

Assay: immunoSEQ multiplex PCR; the TCRdb copy retains only in-frame clones and omits some. The sample shows 470,000 or so clones, around 88% of them seen only once. V was clipped by 6 bases and J by 0 bases; unmatched bases: 4. In germline, CDR1 is LNHDA, CDR2 SQIVND (reference sequence). The CDR3 is 14 amino acids. The V call is TRBV19, the J call TRBJ1-1; 7 bases agree with TRBD1. This receptor was obtained from a woman in her twenties or thirties with acute or convalescent COVID-19. Sequences were obtained from peripheral blood. The CDR3 protein is CASRLGTVNTEAFF. In DNA form, the CDR3 reads TGTGCCAGTAGACTAGGGACAGTGAACACTGAAGCTTTCTTT.